This TCR beta chain was documented in a study of shared clonotypes between healthy human individuals. Findings and caveats of the study: Sampling was confined to blood; repertoires within tissues likely differ.

CDR1 and CDR2 from the germline V gene are SGDLS and YYNGEE. The junction had 3 bases not matched to a gene; V was cut back by 3 bases and J by 4 bases. The CDR3 loop spans 14 amino acids. Each sorted subset replicate got 200 ng genomic DNA, tens of thousands of genomes. Measured with immunoSEQ multiplex PCR; TCRdb has only the in-frame clones, and not every one. The table shows 850,000 to 1,100,000 clones, with around 77% occurring only once. As regards this clone: Its antigen is as yet unknown.

The sequence was collected from a man between 18 and 29 years old in good health. Some clones in this sample may be carry-over from other donors' samples. The rearrangement uses TRBV9 and TRBJ1-3; 8 bases agree with TRBD1. Material: memory CD4+ T cells from PBMCs. As for subset: CD45RA-negative fraction. CDR3 DNA: TGTGCCAGCAGCGCCCGGACAGGGGGAAACACCATATATTTT. Translation: CASSARTGGNTIYF. Full variable domain (rest looked up from reference TRBV9 and TRBJ1-3): DSGVTQTPKHLITATGQRVTLRCSPRSGDLSVYWYQQSLDQGLQFLIQYYNGEERAKGNILERFSAQQFPDLHSELNLSSLELGDSALYFCASSARTGGNTIYFGEGSWLTVV.